This T cell receptor beta chain was profiled in a study of graft-versus-host responses after intestinal transplantation. With 3 bases clipped from V and 7 bases from J, the junction kept 7 bases outside the gene matches. The CDR3 sequence is 16 residues long. Germline CDR1 is ENHRY and CDR2 is SYGVKD. TCRdb's copy holds only in-frame clones and misses some; the assay was immunoSEQ multiplex PCR. The sample lists around 69,000 clones, around 91% seen once, with about 4% in the top ten. On this clone itself: Its antigen is not identified.

Source: unstimulated CD8+ T cells sorted from spleen or lymph node cells, taken before transplant. The chain is built from TRBV10-3 and TRBJ1-6; the match to TRBD1 covers 9 bases. The TCR originated in a human donor who was the organ donor for an intestinal transplant. As DNA, the CDR3 is TGTGCCATCAGTGAATCGTGGGACAGGGCAAATTCACCCCTCCACTTT. It translates to CAISESWDRANSPLHF.